This TCR beta chain was obtained from a study of tumor-infiltrating lymphocytes in oesophageal squamous cell carcinoma. TCRdb used MiXCR to reprocess the PCR reads, holding one entry per CDR3 protein. The repertoire includes approximately 20,000 distinct CDR3 sequences, around 43% of them detected once, and almost 7% sits in the top ten. This clonotype occurred many times. Between the trimmed V and J ends, which lost 4 bases and 7 bases, there was a span of 16 bases. The CDR3 is 14 residues long. Germline assignment: CDR1 SGHKS and CDR2 YYEKEE (reference sequence). This chain uses TRBV5-5 with TRBJ2-3, with a weak D call TRBD2 (6 bases). The receptor's source is a male donor with esophageal squamous cell carcinoma. Sequencing was carried out using blood. CDR3 coding DNA: TGTGCCAGCAGCGGAGGGCCCAGGGAACATACGCAGTATTTT. Protein product: CASSGGPREHTQYF.